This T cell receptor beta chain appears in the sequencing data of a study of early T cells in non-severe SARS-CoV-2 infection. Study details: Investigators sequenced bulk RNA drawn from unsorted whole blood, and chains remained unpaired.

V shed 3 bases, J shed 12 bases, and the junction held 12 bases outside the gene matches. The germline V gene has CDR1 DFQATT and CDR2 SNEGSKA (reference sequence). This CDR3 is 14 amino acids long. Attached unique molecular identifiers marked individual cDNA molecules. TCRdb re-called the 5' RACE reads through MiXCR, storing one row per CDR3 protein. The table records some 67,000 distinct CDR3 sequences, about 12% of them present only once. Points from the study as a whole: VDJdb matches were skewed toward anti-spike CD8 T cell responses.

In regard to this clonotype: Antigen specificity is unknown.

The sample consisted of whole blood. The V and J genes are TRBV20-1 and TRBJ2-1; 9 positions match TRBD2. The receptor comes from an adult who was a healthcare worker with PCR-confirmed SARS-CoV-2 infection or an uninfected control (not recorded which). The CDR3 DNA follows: TGCAGTGCTAGTCCACGCCTAGCGGGGAACGGGCAGTTCTTC. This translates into CSASPRLAGNGQFF.